Below, 17 T cell receptor beta chains from the same sample are listed, as sequenced in a study of vaccination effects on CD4 cells after COVID-19. Sequencing used immunoSEQ multiplex PCR; TCRdb keeps in-frame clones, though not all of them. There are about 37,000 clones in the sample; around 75% occur only once, and 30% to 40% lies in the top ten. Under the ViraFEST assay, PBMC were stimulated with viral peptide pools so that antigen-specific CD4+ T cells expanded. Sequencing was performed afterwards. Following an approximately 10-day culture, CD4+ T cells were purified. Infection with SARS-CoV-2 occurred in the person between March and December 2020, and PCR confirmed it. These receptors have no known antigen. Material: CD4+ T cells from PBMCs cultured with a peptide pool, obtained before COVID-19 vaccination. All receptors derive from a human donor who had a prior SARS-CoV-2 infection.

This clone has only a few counts. This rearrangement joins TRBV4-1 to TRBJ1-2; D unclear. The V gene lost 1 base and the J gene lost 2 bases, with 11 bases spanning the gap. The CDR3 consists of 15 residues. Germline-derived CDR1 and CDR2 are MGHRA and YSYEKL. In DNA, the CDR3 is TGCGCCAGCAGCCAAGGGCAGAATCAAAACTATGGCTACACCTTC. It codes for CASSQGQNQNYGYTF.

The genes are TRBV5-1 and TRBJ2-5; TRBD2 agrees at 12 bases. J was trimmed by 4 bases and V by 5 bases; bases with no gene match: 9. Per the germline V gene, CDR1 is SGHRS and CDR2 is YFSETQ. The CDR3 length is 16 residues. For the CDR3, the DNA is TGCGCCAGCAGACCCCTACTAGCGGGGGGAGTAGAGACCCAGTACTTC. This encodes CASRPLLAGGVETQYF.

The chain has TRBV20-1 and TRBJ2-7; the D is unclear. The CDR3 contains 10 residues. CDR1 is DFQATT, CDR2 SNEGSKA, per germline (reference sequence). Between the trimmed V and J ends, which lost 5 bases and 7 bases, there was a span of 9 bases. CDR3 amino acids: CSASPLEQYF. The CDR3 nucleotides read TGCAGTGCTTCCCCGTTGGAGCAGTACTTC.

The CDR3 loop reads CASSLGETGHEKLFF. CDR3 sequence (DNA): TGTGCCAGCAGCTTGGGCGAAACAGGGCACGAAAAACTGTTTTTT. The rearrangement uses TRBV5-4 and TRBJ1-4, with D tentatively TRBD1 (6 bases). Germline assignment: CDR1 SGHNT and CDR2 YYREEE (reference sequence). CDR3 length equals 15 residues. Deletions cut 0 bases from V and 8 bases from J, with 14 bases between.

The V call is TRBV6-2 or TRBV6-3, the J call TRBJ2-5; D remains ambiguous. Germline V CDR1 and CDR2: MNHEY, SVGEGT. Trimming took 4 bases from V and 7 from J, leaving 19 bases between them. This CDR3 contains 15 residues. CDR3 in amino acids: CASSWGMRRSVTQYF. DNA of the CDR3: TGTGCCAGCAGTTGGGGAATGCGAAGGTCTGTGACCCAGTACTTC.

The chain uses TRBV7-8 and TRBJ2-1; 7 bases agree with TRBD1. Germline V gene data show CDR1 as SGHVS and CDR2 as FQNEAQ. This CDR3 has 15 amino acids. Trimming took 5 bases from V and 6 from J; bases not matched to a gene: 10. The CDR3 region has the DNA TGTGCCAGCAGCCGAGACAGGGTGGGGGCCAATGAGCAGTTCTTC. Protein: CASSRDRVGANEQFF.

The chain couples TRBV5-6 to TRBJ2-1; D is uncertain. V was trimmed by 0 bases and J by 1 base, leaving 8 bases between them. Germline CDR1 is SGHDT and CDR2 is YYEEEE. There are 15 residues in the CDR3. CDR3 amino acids: CASSLGAFSYNEQFF. CDR3 nucleotide sequence: TGTGCCAGCAGCTTGGGGGCTTTTTCCTACAATGAGCAGTTCTTC. Full variable domain (rest looked up from reference TRBV5-6 and TRBJ2-1): DAGVTQSPTHLIKTRGQQVTLRCSPKSGHDTVSWYQQALGQGPQFIFQYYEEEERQRGNFPDRFSGHQFPNYSSELNVNALLLGDSALYLCASSLGAFSYNEQFFGPGTRLTVL.

This chain connects TRBV11-3 to TRBJ1-2, with a tentative D call TRBD1 (5 bases). Germline V gene sequence: CDR1 SGHNT, CDR2 YENEEA. V shed 1 base and J shed 6 bases, with 15 bases lying between them. The CDR3 extends over 15 amino acids. CDR3 bases: TGTGCCAGCAGCTTAGGGGACGGCCCTAGAGATGGCTACACCTTC. Translating it yields CASSLGDGPRDGYTF.

The chain links TRBV13 to TRBJ2-3; TRBD2 matches at 12 bases. V shed 5 bases, J shed 6 bases, and the junction held 9 bases outside the gene matches. This CDR3 spans 16 amino acids. Per germline, CDR1 PRHDT and CDR2 FYEKMQ (reference sequence). This chain's CDR3 is CASSPRLAGVGDTQYF. For the CDR3, the DNA is TGTGCCAGCAGCCCGCGACTAGCGGGAGTGGGGGATACGCAGTATTTT.

J is TRBJ2-1 and V is TRBV7-2; a weak D match, TRBD1 (6 bases). This CDR3 has 13 residues. Trimming pared 5 bases from V and 4 bases from J, leaving 9 bases between. The germline CDR1 and CDR2 sequences are SGHTA and FQGNSA. The CDR3 loop is CASSLDSYNEQFF. The CDR3 nucleotides read TGTGCCAGCAGCCTGGACAGTTACAATGAGCAGTTCTTC.

The chain joins TRBV3-1 (or the pseudogene TRBV3-2) to TRBJ2-5, with D hard to call. CDR1 is LGHDT and CDR2 is YNNKEL in the germline V gene (reference sequence). The CDR3 spans 13 residues. V was shortened by 1 base and J by 4 bases, with 7 bases between the two germline ends. The CDR3: CASSQAPGETQYF. CDR3 sequence (DNA): TGTGCCAGCAGCCAAGCCCCTGGAGAGACCCAGTACTTC.

V usage is TRBV15 and J usage is TRBJ2-1; possibly TRBD1 for D (5 bases). The CDR3 has 13 residues. V dropped 8 bases and J dropped 3 bases, with 11 bases sitting between them. Germline CDR1 is LNHNV and CDR2 is YYDKDF (reference sequence). The CDR3 here is CATAQGFYNEQFF. The CDR3 region has the DNA TGTGCCACCGCGCAGGGTTTCTACAATGAGCAGTTCTTC.

The V and J genes are TRBV15 and TRBJ1-2; no definite D call. With 0 bases removed from V and 6 bases from J, the gap between germline ends came to 14 bases. The CDR3 extends over 15 amino acids. The germline gives CDR1 LNHNV, CDR2 YYDKDF (reference sequence). The CDR3 coding sequence is TGTGCCACCAGCAGAGAGTCCTTTATGATGCATGGCTACACCTTC. Protein sequence: CATSRESFMMHGYTF. Based on the CDR3 plus reference TRBV15 and TRBJ1-2, the full variable domain is DAMVIQNPRYQVTQFGKPVTLSCSQTLNHNVMYWYQQKSSQAPKLLFHYYDKDFNNEADTPDNFQSRRPNTSFCFLDIRSPGLGDTAMYLCATSRESFMMHGYTFGSGTRLTVV.

This clone has just one count. The chain combines TRBV9 with TRBJ1-4, with D possibly TRBD1 on 5 matching bases. The CDR3 loop spans 15 amino acids. Trimming took off 3 bases at V and 5 bases at J, with 14 bases between the two ends. Germline V gene sequence: CDR1 SGDLS, CDR2 YYNGEE. The CDR3 DNA sequence: TGTGCCAGCAGCGGAACGTGGGGCTCGAATGAAAAACTGTTTTTT. Protein: CASSGTWGSNEKLFF.

The sample holds one count of this clone. The chain links TRBV9 to TRBJ1-6, with a possible D match to TRBD1 (5 bases). The germline V gene has CDR1 SGDLS and CDR2 YYNGEE. Trimming removed 0 bases from V and 16 bases from J, with 17 bases in between. The CDR3 is 14 residues long. The CDR3 is CASSVDPVGDLLHF. The CDR3 DNA sequence: TGTGCCAGCAGCGTAGATCCGGTTGGGGACCTACTCCACTTT.

The chain uses TRBV2 and TRBJ2-7; no firm D call. The CDR3 length is 12 residues. V lost 4 bases and J lost 4, with 8 bases in between. The germline CDR1 and CDR2 sequences are SNHLY and FYNNEI. The CDR3 sequence is CASSVSEYEQYF. CDR3 DNA: TGTGCCAGCAGTGTTTCAGAGTACGAGCAGTACTTC.

The chain carries TRBV6-2 or TRBV6-3 and TRBJ2-7; 10 bases are a match to TRBD2. Germline CDR1 and CDR2: MNHEY and SVGEGT. Unmatched junction bases numbered 5, after V lost 6 bases and J lost 3 bases. The CDR3 has 14 amino acids. The CDR3 DNA sequence: TGTGCCAGCAGCTCTAGCGGGAGCCGCTACGAGCAGTACTTC. This translates into CASSSSGSRYEQYF.